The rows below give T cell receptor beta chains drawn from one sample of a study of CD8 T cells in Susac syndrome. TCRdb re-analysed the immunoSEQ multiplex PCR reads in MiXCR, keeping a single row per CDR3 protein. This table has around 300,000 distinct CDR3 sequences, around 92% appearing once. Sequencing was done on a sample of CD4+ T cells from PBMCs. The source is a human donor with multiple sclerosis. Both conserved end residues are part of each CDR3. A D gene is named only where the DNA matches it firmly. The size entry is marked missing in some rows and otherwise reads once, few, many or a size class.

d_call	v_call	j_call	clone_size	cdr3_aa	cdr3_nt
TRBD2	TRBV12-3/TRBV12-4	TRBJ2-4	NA	CASSPSSGKNIQYF	TGTGCCAGCAGTCCCTCTAGCGGAAAAAACATTCAGTACTTC
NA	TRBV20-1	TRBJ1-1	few	CSASRAGKTEAFF	TGCAGTGCTAGTAGGGCAGGGAAAACTGAAGCTTTCTTT
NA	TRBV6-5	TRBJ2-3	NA	CASSYSRLTRGDTQYF	TGTGCCAGCAGTTATTCCCGACTAACCCGAGGGGATACGCAGTATTTT
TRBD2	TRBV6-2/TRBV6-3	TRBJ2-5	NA	CASTGTSGETQYF	TGTGCCAGCACAGGGACTAGCGGGGAGACCCAGTACTTC
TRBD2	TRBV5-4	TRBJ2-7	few	CASSAPPLAGGRLDEQYF	TGTGCCAGCAGCGCCCCGCCCTTAGCGGGAGGGCGGTTGGACGAGCAGTACTTC
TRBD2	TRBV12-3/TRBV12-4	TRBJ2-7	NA	CASSFGRDREQYF	TGTGCCAGCAGTTTCGGGAGGGATCGGGAGCAGTACTTC
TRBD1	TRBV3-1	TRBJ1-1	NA	CASRRTGVNTEAFF	TGTGCCAGCAGACGGACAGGGGTGAACACTGAAGCTTTCTTT
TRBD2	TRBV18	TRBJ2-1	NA	CASSRTGTSGPGGQFF	TGTGCCAGCTCACGCACCGGGACTAGCGGGCCTGGAGGGCAGTTCTTC
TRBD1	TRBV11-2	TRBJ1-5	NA	CASSQGTGQPQHF	TGTGCCAGCAGCCAAGGGACAGGACAGCCCCAGCATTTT
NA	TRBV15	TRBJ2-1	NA	CATSREPGSSYNEQFF	TGTGCCACCAGCAGAGAGCCGGGTAGTTCTTACAATGAGCAGTTCTTC
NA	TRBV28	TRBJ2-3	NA	CASSPKRNTQYF	TGTGCCAGCAGTCCTAAGAGGAATACGCAGTATTTT
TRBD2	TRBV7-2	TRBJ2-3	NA	CASSLGLAALTDTQYF	TGTGCCAGCAGCTTAGGCCTAGCGGCCCTCACAGATACGCAGTATTTT
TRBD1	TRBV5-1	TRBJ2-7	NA	CASSLGTGGDYEQYF	TGCGCCAGCAGCTTGGGGACAGGGGGAGACTACGAGCAGTACTTC
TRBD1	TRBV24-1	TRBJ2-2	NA	CATSDAAPRQGAYGRELFF	TGTGCCACCAGTGATGCCGCCCCCAGACAGGGGGCTTACGGCAGGGAGCTGTTTTTT
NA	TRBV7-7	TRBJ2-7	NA	CASSTDRDSYEQYF	TGTGCTAGCAGTACGGACAGAGATTCCTACGAGCAGTACTTC
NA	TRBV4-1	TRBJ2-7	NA	CASSHPTRSYEQYF	TGCGCCAGCAGCCATCCTACACGATCCTACGAGCAGTACTTC
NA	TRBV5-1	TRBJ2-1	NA	CASSLVGTLDEQFF	TGCGCCAGCAGCTTGGTCGGGACCCTGGATGAGCAGTTCTTC
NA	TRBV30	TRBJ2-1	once	CAWRWAGNEQFF	TGTGCCTGGAGATGGGCAGGCAATGAGCAGTTCTTC
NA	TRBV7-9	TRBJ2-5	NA	CASSFPFGGQETQYF	TGTGCCAGCAGCTTCCCCTTTGGGGGCCAAGAGACCCAGTACTTC
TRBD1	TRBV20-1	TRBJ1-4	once	CSARTGLREKLFF	TGCAGTGCTAGGACAGGGCTAAGGGAAAAACTGTTTTTT
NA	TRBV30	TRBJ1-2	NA	CAWSITNYGYTF	TGTGCCTGGAGTATTACTAACTATGGCTACACCTTC
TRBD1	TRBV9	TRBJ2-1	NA	CASSAIGQGRNNEQFF	TGTGCCAGCAGCGCTATTGGACAGGGAAGGAACAATGAGCAGTTCTTC